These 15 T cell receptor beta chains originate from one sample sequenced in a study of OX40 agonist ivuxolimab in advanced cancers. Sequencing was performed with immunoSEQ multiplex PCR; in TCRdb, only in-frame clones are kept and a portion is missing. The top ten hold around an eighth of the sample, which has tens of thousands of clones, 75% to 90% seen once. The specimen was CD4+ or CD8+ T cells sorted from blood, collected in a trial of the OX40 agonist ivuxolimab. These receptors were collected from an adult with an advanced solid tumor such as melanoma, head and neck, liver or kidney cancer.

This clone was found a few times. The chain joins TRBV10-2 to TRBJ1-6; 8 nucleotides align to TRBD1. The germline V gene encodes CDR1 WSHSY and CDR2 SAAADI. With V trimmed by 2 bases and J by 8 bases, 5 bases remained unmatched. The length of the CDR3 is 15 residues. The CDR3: CASSERTGSYSPLHF. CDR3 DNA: TGCGCCAGCAGTGAGAGGACAGGGTCTTATTCACCCCTCCACTTT.

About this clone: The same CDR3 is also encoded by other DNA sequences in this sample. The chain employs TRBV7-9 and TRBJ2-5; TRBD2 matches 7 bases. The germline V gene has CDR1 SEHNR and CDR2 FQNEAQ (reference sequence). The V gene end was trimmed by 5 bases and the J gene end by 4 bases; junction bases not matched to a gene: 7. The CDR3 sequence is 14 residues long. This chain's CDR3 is CASSARLAPETQYF. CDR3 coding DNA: TGTGCCAGCAGCGCCCGACTAGCCCCAGAGACCCAGTACTTC.

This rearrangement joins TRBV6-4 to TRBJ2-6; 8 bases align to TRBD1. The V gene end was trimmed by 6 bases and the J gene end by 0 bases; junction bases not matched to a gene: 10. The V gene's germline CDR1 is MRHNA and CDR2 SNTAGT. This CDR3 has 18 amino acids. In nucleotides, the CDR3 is TGTGCCAGCAGAAAAACCGGGACAGGAGCCTCTGGGGCCAACGTCCTGACTTTC. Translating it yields CASRKTGTGASGANVLTF.

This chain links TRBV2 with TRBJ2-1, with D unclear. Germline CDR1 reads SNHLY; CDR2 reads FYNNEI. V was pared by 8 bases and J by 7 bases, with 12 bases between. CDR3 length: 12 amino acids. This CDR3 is CASHFLRNEQFF. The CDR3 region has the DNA TGTGCCAGCCATTTCCTTAGGAATGAGCAGTTCTTC. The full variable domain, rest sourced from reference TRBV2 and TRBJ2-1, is EPEVTQTPSHQVTQMGQEVILRCVPISNHLYFYWYRQILGQKVEFLVSFYNNEISEKSEIFDDQFSVERPDGSNFTLKIRSTKLEDSAMYFCASHFLRNEQFFGPGTRLTVL.

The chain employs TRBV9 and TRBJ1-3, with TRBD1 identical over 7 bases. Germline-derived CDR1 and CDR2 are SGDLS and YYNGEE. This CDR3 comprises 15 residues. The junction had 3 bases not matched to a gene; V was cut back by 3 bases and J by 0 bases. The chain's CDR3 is CASSAQGFSGNTIYF. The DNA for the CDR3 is TGTGCCAGCAGCGCACAGGGGTTCTCTGGAAACACCATATATTTT. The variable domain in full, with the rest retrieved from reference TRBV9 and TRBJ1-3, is DSGVTQTPKHLITATGQRVTLRCSPRSGDLSVYWYQQSLDQGLQFLIQYYNGEERAKGNILERFSAQQFPDLHSELNLSSLELGDSALYFCASSAQGFSGNTIYFGEGSWLTVV.

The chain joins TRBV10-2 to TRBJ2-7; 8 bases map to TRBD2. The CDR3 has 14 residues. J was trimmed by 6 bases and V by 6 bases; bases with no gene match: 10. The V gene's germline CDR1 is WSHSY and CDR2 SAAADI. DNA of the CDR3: TGCGCCAGCAGGCCGGGGGGGAGGGGCCCCGAGCAGTACTTC. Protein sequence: CASRPGGRGPEQYF.

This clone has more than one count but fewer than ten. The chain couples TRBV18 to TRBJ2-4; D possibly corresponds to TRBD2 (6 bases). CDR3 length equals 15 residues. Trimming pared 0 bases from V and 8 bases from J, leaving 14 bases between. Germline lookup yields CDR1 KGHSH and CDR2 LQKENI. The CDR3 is CASSPPGAGGDIQYF. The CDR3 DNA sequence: TGTGCCAGCTCACCACCCGGTGCCGGAGGGGACATTCAGTACTTC.

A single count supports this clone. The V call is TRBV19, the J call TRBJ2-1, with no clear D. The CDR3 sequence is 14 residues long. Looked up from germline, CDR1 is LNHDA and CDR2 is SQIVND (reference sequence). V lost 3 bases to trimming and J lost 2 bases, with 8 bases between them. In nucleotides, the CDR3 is TGTGCCAGTAGTATTTTGGCAGCCTACAATGAGCAGTTCTTC. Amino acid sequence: CASSILAAYNEQFF.

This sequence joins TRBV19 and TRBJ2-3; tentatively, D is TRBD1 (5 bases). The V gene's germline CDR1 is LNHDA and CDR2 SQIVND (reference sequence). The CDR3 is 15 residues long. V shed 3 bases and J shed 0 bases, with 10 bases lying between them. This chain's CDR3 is CASSIQGTSTDTQYF. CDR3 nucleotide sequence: TGTGCCAGTAGTATCCAGGGAACTAGCACAGATACGCAGTATTTT.

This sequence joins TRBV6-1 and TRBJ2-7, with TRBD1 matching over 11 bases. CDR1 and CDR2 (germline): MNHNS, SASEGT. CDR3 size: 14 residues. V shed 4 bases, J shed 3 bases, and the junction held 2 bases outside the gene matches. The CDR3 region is CASSAGTGGYEQYF. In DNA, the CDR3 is TGTGCCAGCAGTGCCGGGACAGGGGGCTACGAGCAGTACTTC.

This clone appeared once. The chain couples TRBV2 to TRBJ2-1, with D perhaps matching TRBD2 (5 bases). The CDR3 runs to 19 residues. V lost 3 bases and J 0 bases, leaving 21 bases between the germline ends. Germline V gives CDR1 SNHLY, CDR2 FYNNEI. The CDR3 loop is CASSDAVSRVTTSYNEQFF. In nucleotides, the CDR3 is TGTGCCAGCAGTGATGCGGTCTCGCGGGTAACAACCTCCTACAATGAGCAGTTCTTC.

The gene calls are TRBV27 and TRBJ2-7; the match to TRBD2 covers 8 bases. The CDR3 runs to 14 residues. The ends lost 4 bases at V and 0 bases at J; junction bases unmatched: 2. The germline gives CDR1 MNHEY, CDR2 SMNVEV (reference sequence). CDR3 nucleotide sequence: TGTGCCAGCAGTTACCGGGAGGGCTCCTACGAGCAGTACTTC. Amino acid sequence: CASSYREGSYEQYF.

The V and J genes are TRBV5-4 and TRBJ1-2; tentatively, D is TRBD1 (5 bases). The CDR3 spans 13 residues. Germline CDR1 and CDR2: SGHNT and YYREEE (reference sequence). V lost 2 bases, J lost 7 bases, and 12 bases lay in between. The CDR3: CASSFSGGSGYTF. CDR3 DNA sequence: TGTGCCAGCAGCTTTTCCGGGGGGTCTGGCTACACCTTC. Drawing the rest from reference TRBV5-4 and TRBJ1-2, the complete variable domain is ETGVTQSPTHLIKTRGQQVTLRCSSQSGHNTVSWYQQALGQGPQFIFQYYREEENGRGNFPPRFSGLQFPNYSSELNVNALELDDSALYLCASSFSGGSGYTFGSGTRLTVV.

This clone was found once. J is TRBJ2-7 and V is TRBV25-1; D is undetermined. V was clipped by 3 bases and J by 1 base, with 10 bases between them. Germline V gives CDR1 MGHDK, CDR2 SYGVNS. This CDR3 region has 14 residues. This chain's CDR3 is CASSDSLVSYEQYF. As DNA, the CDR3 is TGTGCCAGCAGTGACAGTTTGGTTTCCTACGAGCAGTACTTC.

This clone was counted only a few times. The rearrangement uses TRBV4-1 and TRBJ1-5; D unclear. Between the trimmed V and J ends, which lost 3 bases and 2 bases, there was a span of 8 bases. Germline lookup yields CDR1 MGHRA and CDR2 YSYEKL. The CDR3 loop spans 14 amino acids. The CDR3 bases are TGCGCCAGCAGCCAGGGATTGGGCAATCAGCCCCAGCATTTT. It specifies CASSQGLGNQPQHF.